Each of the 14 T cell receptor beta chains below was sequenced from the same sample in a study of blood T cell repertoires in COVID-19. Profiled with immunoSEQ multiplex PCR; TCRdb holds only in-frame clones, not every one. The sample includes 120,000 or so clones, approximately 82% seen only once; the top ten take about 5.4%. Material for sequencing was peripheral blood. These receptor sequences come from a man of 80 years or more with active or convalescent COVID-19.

Here the CDR3 reads CASSLAPADSSGNTIYF. The CDR3 DNA sequence: TGTGCCAGCAGCTTGGCGCCAGCGGACAGCTCTGGAAACACCATATATTTT. The chain links TRBV5-5 to TRBJ1-3; maybe TRBD1 (6 bases). The CDR3 sequence is 17 residues long. Per germline, CDR1 SGHKS and CDR2 YYEKEE (reference sequence). The V gene lost 0 bases and the J gene lost 0 bases, with 13 bases spanning the gap.

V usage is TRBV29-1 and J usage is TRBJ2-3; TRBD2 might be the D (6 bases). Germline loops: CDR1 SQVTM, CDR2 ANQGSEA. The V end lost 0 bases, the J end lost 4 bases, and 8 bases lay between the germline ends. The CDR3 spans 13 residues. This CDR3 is CSVEDGGADTQYF. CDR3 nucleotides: TGCAGCGTTGAAGATGGCGGGGCAGATACGCAGTATTTT.

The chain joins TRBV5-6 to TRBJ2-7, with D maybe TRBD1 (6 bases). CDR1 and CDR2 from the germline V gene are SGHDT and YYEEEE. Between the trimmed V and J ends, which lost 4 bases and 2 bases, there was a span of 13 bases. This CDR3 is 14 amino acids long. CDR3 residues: CASSPLGQTYEQYF. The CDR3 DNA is TGTGCCAGCAGCCCCCTGGGACAAACCTACGAGCAGTACTTC.

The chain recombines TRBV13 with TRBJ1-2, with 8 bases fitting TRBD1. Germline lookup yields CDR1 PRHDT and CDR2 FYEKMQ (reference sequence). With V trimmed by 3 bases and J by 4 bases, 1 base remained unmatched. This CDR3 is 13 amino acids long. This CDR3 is CASSFDRGYGYTF. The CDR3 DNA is TGTGCCAGCAGCTTTGACAGGGGCTATGGCTACACCTTC.

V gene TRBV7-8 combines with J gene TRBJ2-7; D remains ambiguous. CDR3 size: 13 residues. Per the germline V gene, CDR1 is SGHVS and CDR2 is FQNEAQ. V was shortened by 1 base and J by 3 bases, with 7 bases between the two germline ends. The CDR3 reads CASSLDLSYEQYF. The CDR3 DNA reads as TGTGCCAGCAGCTTAGACCTCAGCTACGAGCAGTACTTC.

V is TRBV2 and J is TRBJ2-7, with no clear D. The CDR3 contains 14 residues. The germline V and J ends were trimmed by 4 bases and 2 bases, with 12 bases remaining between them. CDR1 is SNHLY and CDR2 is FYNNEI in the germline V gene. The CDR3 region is CASSGSDRTYEQYF. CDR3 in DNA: TGTGCCAGCAGTGGGAGTGACCGGACCTACGAGCAGTACTTC. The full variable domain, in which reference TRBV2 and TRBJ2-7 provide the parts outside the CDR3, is EPEVTQTPSHQVTQMGQEVILRCVPISNHLYFYWYRQILGQKVEFLVSFYNNEISEKSEIFDDQFSVERPDGSNFTLKIRSTKLEDSAMYFCASSGSDRTYEQYFGPGTRLTVT.

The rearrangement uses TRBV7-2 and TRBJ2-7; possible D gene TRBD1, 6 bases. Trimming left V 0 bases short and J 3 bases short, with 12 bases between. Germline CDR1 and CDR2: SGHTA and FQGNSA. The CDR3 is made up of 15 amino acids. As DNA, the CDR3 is TGTGCCAGCAGCTTAGCATCTGGCAGGGGCTACGAGCAGTACTTC. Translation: CASSLASGRGYEQYF.

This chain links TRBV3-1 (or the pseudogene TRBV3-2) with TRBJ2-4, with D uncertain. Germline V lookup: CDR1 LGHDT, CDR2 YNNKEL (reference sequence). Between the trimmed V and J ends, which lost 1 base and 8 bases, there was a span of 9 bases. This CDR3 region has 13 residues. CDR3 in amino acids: CASSQGYNDIQYF. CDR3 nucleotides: TGTGCCAGCAGCCAAGGCTATAATGACATTCAGTACTTC.

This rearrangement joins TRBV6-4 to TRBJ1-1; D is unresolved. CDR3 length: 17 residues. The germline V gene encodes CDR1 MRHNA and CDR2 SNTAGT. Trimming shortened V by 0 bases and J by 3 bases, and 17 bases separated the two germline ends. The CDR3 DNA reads TGTGCCAGCAGTGACTCGAGCTGTGGGTTGCAGGACACTGAAGCTTTCTTT. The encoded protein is CASSDSSCGLQDTEAFF.

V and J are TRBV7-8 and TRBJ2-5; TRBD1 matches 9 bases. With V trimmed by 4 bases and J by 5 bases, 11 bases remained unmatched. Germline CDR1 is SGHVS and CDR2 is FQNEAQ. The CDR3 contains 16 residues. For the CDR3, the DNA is TGTGCCAGCAGCTCAGCGGGGACAGGGAGTTTGGAGACCCAGTACTTC. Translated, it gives CASSSAGTGSLETQYF. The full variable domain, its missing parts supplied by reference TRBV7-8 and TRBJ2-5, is GAGVSQSPRYKVAKRGQDVALRCDPISGHVSLFWYQQALGQGPEFLTYFQNEAQLDKSGLPSDRFFAERPEGSVSTLKIQRTQQEDSAVYLCASSSAGTGSLETQYFGPGTRLLVL.

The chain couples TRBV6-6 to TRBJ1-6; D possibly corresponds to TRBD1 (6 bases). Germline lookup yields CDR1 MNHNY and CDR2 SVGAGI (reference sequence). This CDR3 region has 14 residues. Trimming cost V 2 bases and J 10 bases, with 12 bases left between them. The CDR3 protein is CASSYPEGESPLHF. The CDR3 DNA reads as TGTGCCAGCAGTTACCCCGAGGGGGAGTCACCCCTCCACTTT.

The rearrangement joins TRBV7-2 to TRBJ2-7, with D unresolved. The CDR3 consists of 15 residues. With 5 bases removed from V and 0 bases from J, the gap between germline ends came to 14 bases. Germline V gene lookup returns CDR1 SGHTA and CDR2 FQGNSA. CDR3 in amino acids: CASSPTGGSSYEQYF. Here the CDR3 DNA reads TGTGCCAGCAGCCCCACTGGCGGAAGCTCCTACGAGCAGTACTTC.

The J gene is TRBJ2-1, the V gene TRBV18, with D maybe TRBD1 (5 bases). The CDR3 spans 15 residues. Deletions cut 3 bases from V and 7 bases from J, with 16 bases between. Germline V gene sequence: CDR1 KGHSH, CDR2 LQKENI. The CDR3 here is CASSPGWTIRNEQFF. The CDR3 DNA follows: TGTGCCAGCTCACCTGGATGGACAATTAGGAATGAGCAGTTCTTC.

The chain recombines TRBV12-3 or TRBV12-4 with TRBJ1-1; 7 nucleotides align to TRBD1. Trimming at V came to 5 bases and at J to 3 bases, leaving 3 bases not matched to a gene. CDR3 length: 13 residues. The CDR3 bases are TGTGCCAGCAGTCTACAGGGGTACACTGAAGCTTTCTTT. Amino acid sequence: CASSLQGYTEAFF.